This T cell receptor beta chain is from a study of human T cells and chemical hapten exposure. As to time point: patch test 2, 6 weeks after DPC sensitization. Indicated treatment: therapeutic diphenylcyclopropenone sensitization with weekly scalp DPC. Germline V CDR1 and CDR2: MNHEY, SMNVEV (reference sequence). The CDR3 has 15 residues. The J segment lost 4 bases and the V segment lost 6 bases, leaving 9 bases of the junction unmatched. Unique molecular identifiers were linked by the library to individual cDNA molecules. TCRdb passed the RACE reads through MiXCR, listing each CDR3 protein once. The sample includes a few hundred thousand distinct CDR3 sequences, about 6.3% of them seen just once.

The chain links TRBV27 to TRBJ2-7, with 10 bases matching TRBD1. Source: whole blood, taken in connection with sensitization to the hapten diphenylcyclopropenone (DPC). This clonotype was obtained from a woman aged 18-35 years with alopecia areata. Some clones in this sample may be carry-over from other donors' samples. The CDR3 nucleotides read TGTGCCAGCAGCCCCGGGACAGGGGCTTTATACGAGCAGTACTTC. As protein: CASSPGTGALYEQYF.